These T cell receptor beta chains were read from a single sample in a study of cytomegalovirus exposure and HLA in healthy donors. Sequencing used immunoSEQ multiplex PCR; TCRdb keeps in-frame clones, though not all of them. Across about 100,000 clones, the top ten clones capture roughly 0.64% of the sample. Sequenced input: PBMCs. Receptors originate from a man aged 45-60 years in good health and CMV-seronegative. Each CDR3 is given with its conserved first and last residue. Fields, in order: V gene, CDR3 protein.

TRBV19 | CASSFGGPNYGYTF
TRBV2 | CASSAGREFF
TRBV10-3 | CAISNPGKRFGNTIYF
TRBV2 | CASTSRDSPLHF
TRBV23-1 | CASSHFRDRVANEQFF
TRBV9 | CASTETEDEQFF
TRBV2 | CASSEWEQGWVYTF
TRBV18 | CASSPTVGTDTQYF
TRBV5-1 | CASSLGGALKETQYF
TRBV6-5 | CASSYSTGQVYGYTF
TRBV5-4 | CASSLVKNTGELFF
TRBV4-3 | CASSLGLAGAYEQYF
TRBV5-6 | CASSSTGVDGYTF
TRBV20-1 | CSASPVDEQYF
TRBV25-1 | CASSEWGDPETQYF
TRBV7-2 | CASSLARQRVYEQYF
TRBV5-4 | CASSLLQGTYEQYF
TRBV19 | CASKREAGVGQPQHF
TRBV6-6 | CASSPTGTTNYGYTF
TRBV29-1 | CSVFSDSYEQYF
TRBV4-1 | CASSLTGMNTEAFF
TRBV4-1 | CASSQATGGGSPLHF
TRBV7-2 | CASSFSQESGANVLTF
TRBV7-2 | CASSLGRLADSYNEQFF
TRBV7-9 | CASHPGVFTGELFF
TRBV10-1 | CASSESVGTPNNEQFF
TRBV2 | CASTRQELDYGYTF
TRBV25-1 | CASSVRETQYF
TRBV5-1 | CASSSIQGAAEAFF
TRBV27 | CASRHANTEAFF
TRBV25-1 | CASSEYTQGYGYTF
TRBV2 | CASSGNRGQDEQYF
TRBV10-2 | CASGDRGVSPLHF
TRBV6-1 | CASGVTGDDTQYF
TRBV7-2 | CASSLAQGRYSGNTIYF
TRBV18 | CASSDGDSLSYNEQFF
TRBV18 | CASSPGTESYGYTF
TRBV2 | CASGGTGGGYTF
TRBV10-3 | CAISDPNLGDRSDYGYTF
TRBV14 | CASSQLTSGIETQYF
TRBV5-1 | CASSFSTAVYEQYF
TRBV9 | CASSPRGAGEYNEQFF
TRBV6-1 | CASGNRYYGYTF
TRBV2 | CASSEQGASGTEAFF
TRBV5-1 | CASSTTRQGSEKLFF
TRBV10-3 | CAISEARGGGELFF